The 32 T cell receptor beta chains given below trace back to one sample, sequenced in a study of T-cell reconstitution after alpha-beta-depleted transplantation in children. The TCRbeta library incorporated unique molecular identifiers. A single record per CDR3 protein comes from TCRdb applying MiXCR to the PCR reads. The sample shows 210,000 or so distinct CDR3 sequences, approximately 9.5% of them seen only once. The sequencing used PBMCs from the stem cell graft donor, collected from the stem cell graft. These receptors originate from a human donor who donated a stem cell graft to a child with acute lymphoblastic leukemia.

This clonotype was observed many times. The chain carries TRBV19 and TRBJ2-5; a weak D match, TRBD2 (5 bases). Germline V gene sequence: CDR1 LNHDA, CDR2 SQIVND (reference sequence). V dropped 5 bases and J dropped 4 bases, with 11 bases sitting between them. CDR3 length: 13 residues. The CDR3 protein is CASSPGGGETQYF. The CDR3 DNA is TGTGCCAGTAGTCCAGGCGGAGGAGAGACCCAGTACTTC.

There are a few counts of this clonotype. The chain recombines TRBV13 with TRBJ1-4; D not certain. The CDR3 covers 15 residues. Germline-derived CDR1 and CDR2 are PRHDT and FYEKMQ (reference sequence). V lost 4 bases to trimming and J lost 0 bases, with 9 bases between them. DNA for the CDR3: TGTGCCAGCAGCTACTCGGCAGCAACTAATGAAAAACTGTTTTTT. It is translated as CASSYSAATNEKLFF.

This clonotype occurred a few times. The chain links TRBV5-1 to TRBJ1-2; a possible D gene is TRBD1 (6 bases). The CDR3 is made up of 13 amino acids. Germline values: CDR1 SGHRS, CDR2 YFSETQ. Deletions cut 2 bases from V and 6 bases from J, with 11 bases between. For the CDR3, the DNA is TGCGCCAGCAGCTTCTACGGGGGCGATGGCTACACCTTC. It yields the protein CASSFYGGDGYTF.

The chain is built from TRBV4-1 and TRBJ1-5; no clear D. Trimming took 1 base from V and 6 from J, leaving 22 bases between them. The germline CDR1 and CDR2 sequences are MGHRA and YSYEKL. CDR3 length equals 18 residues. The CDR3 region is CASSQGGGPGVVFQPQHF. The CDR3 DNA reads TGCGCCAGCAGCCAAGGGGGAGGACCTGGGGTAGTTTTTCAGCCCCAGCATTTT.

The rearrangement uses TRBV14 and TRBJ1-3; the match to TRBD1 covers 8 bases. V was clipped by 1 base and J by 0 bases; unmatched bases: 5. This CDR3 contains 17 residues. The germline gives CDR1 SGHDN, CDR2 FVKESK. CDR3 DNA: TGTGCCAGCAGCCAAGGGACAGGGATGGGCTCTGGAAACACCATATATTTT. Its translation is CASSQGTGMGSGNTIYF.

CDR3 protein: CASSSGTSGNTIYF. The CDR3 DNA sequence: TGCGCCAGCAGCTCCGGGACATCTGGAAACACCATATATTTT. The genes are TRBV5-1 and TRBJ1-3, with a possible D match to TRBD1 (6 bases). The germline V gene encodes CDR1 SGHRS and CDR2 YFSETQ. The CDR3 consists of 14 residues. Trimming stripped 3 bases from V and 1 base from J, with 8 bases between. Together with reference TRBV5-1 and TRBJ1-3, the CDR3 gives the full variable domain: KAGVTQTPRYLIKTRGQQVTLSCSPISGHRSVSWYQQTPGQGLQFLFEYFSETQRNKGNFPGRFSGRQFSNSRSEMNVSTLELGDSALYLCASSSGTSGNTIYFGEGSWLTVV.

This chain connects TRBV11-2 to TRBJ2-7; 11 bases align to TRBD2. The germline CDR1 and CDR2 sequences are SGHAT and FQNNGV. There are 13 residues in the CDR3. Trimming took 1 base from V and 11 from J; bases not matched to a gene: 4. CDR3 region: CASSLVLAGEKYF. CDR3 sequence (DNA): TGTGCCAGCAGCTTAGTACTAGCGGGGGAAAAGTACTTC.

There are a few counts of this clonotype. The rearrangement links TRBV21-1 to TRBJ2-3. TRBV21-1 is designated a pseudogene. The CDR3 sequence is 16 residues long. Written as DNA, the CDR3 is TGTGCCAGCAGCAAAGCGGCACATAGGTACACAGATACGCAGTATTTT. Translated: CASSKAAHRYTDTQYF.

In this sample, this clonotype turned up many times. The chain links TRBV12-3 or TRBV12-4 to TRBJ1-1, with D perhaps matching TRBD1 (6 bases). The CDR3 spans 15 residues. Trimming took 4 bases from V and 5 from J, leaving 17 bases between them. The CDR3 protein is CASSSPGQGLTEAFF. The CDR3 DNA reads as TGTGCCAGCAGTTCCCCGGGGCAGGGGCTGACTGAAGCTTTCTTT.

This clonotype was recorded at least ten times. The rearrangement uses TRBV7-9 and TRBJ1-4, with 8 bases identical to TRBD1. The CDR3 length is 15 residues. V was clipped by 5 bases and J by 6 bases; unmatched bases: 8. Germline CDR1 SEHNR, CDR2 FQNEAQ (reference sequence). DNA for the CDR3: TGTGCCAGCAGCCAAGACAGGGGACCCGATGAAAAACTGTTTTTT. Protein: CASSQDRGPDEKLFF.

This clonotype came up a few times. The gene calls are TRBV19 and TRBJ1-4; TRBD1 is a possible D gene (5 bases). V gave up 3 bases and J gave up 8 bases, with 13 bases separating them. This CDR3 is built from 14 residues. The V gene's germline CDR1 is LNHDA and CDR2 SQIVND (reference sequence). CDR3 sequence: CASSIQGLGEKLFF. CDR3 DNA: TGTGCCAGTAGTATCCAGGGACTGGGAGAAAAACTGTTTTTT.

This clonotype has ten or more counts. The rearrangement uses TRBV20-1 and TRBJ2-1; 8 bases map to TRBD2. V was clipped by 4 bases and J by 7 bases; unmatched bases: 6. CDR1 and CDR2 (germline): DFQATT, SNEGSKA (reference sequence). The length of the CDR3 is 13 residues. In nucleotides, the CDR3 is TGCAGTGCTATGATGGGACTAGGGAATGAGCAGTTCTTC. Translated, it gives CSAMMGLGNEQFF.

V usage is TRBV11-2 and J usage is TRBJ2-2; D might be TRBD1 (5 bases). In germline, CDR1 is SGHAT, CDR2 FQNNGV. Trimming pared 5 bases from V and 4 bases from J, leaving 20 bases between. This CDR3 is 17 amino acids long. As DNA, the CDR3 is TGTGCCAGCAGCCGCACATCCACAGGATTCTCCACCGGGGAGCTGTTTTTT. It codes for CASSRTSTGFSTGELFF. Full variable domain (rest looked up from reference TRBV11-2 and TRBJ2-2): EAGVAQSPRYKIIEKRQSVAFWCNPISGHATLYWYQQILGQGPKLLIQFQNNGVVDDSQLPKDRFSAERLKGVDSTLKIQPAKLEDSAVYLCASSRTSTGFSTGELFFGEGSRLTVL.

The sample holds many counts of this clonotype. The gene calls are TRBV20-1 and TRBJ1-1, with D tentatively TRBD1 (5 bases). In germline, CDR1 is DFQATT, CDR2 SNEGSKA (reference sequence). The CDR3 consists of 15 residues. The V end lost 3 bases, the J end lost 7 bases, and 21 bases lay between the germline ends. As DNA, the CDR3 is TGCAGTGCTAGGGATTCCGGGACCTCTCATAATGAAGCTTTCTTT. Its translation is CSARDSGTSHNEAFF.

This clonotype was recorded a few times. This chain uses TRBV5-1 with TRBJ2-7; a weak D match, TRBD1 (5 bases). Trimming cost V 4 bases and J 4 bases, with 9 bases left between them. CDR1 is SGHRS and CDR2 is YFSETQ in the germline V gene. The CDR3 consists of 12 residues. CDR3: CASSAGHYEQYF. As DNA, the CDR3 is TGCGCCAGCAGCGCCGGACATTACGAGCAGTACTTC.

Concerning this clonotype: One junction end does not reproduce the germline sequence, and a read error may be involved. The chain employs TRBV6-5 and TRBJ1-3, with D uncertain. The CDR3 is 13 residues long. CDR1 is MNHEY, CDR2 SVGAGI, per germline. The DNA for the CDR3 is TGTGCCACCAGTTACAGCTCTGGAAACACCATATATTTT. The encoded protein is CATSYSSGNTIYF.

The chain joins TRBV20-1 to TRBJ2-1; 8 nucleotides align to TRBD2. J gave up 6 bases and V 2 bases, and 9 bases lay outside the gene matches. Looked up from germline, CDR1 is DFQATT and CDR2 is SNEGSKA (reference sequence). CDR3 length equals 15 residues. The CDR3: CSARRQYGGVNEQFF. As DNA, the CDR3 is TGCAGTGCTAGACGCCAGTACGGGGGGGTCAATGAGCAGTTCTTC.

V usage is TRBV29-1 and J usage is TRBJ2-4; 8 bases agree with TRBD2. In germline, CDR1 is SQVTM, CDR2 ANQGSEA. This CDR3 has 12 residues. The junction had 5 bases not matched to a gene; V was cut back by 5 bases and J by 8 bases. CDR3 nucleotide sequence: TGCAGCGTTCGGGGGGGATCAGACATTCAGTACTTC. Translation gives CSVRGGSDIQYF.

This chain uses TRBV6-2 or TRBV6-3 with TRBJ2-5; D remains unclear. With 5 bases removed from V and 1 base from J, the gap between germline ends came to 11 bases. CDR3 length equals 14 residues. Germline V CDR1 and CDR2: MNHEY, SVGEGT. The CDR3 protein is CASSPQEIQETQYF. CDR3 in DNA: TGTGCCAGCAGTCCGCAGGAGATCCAAGAGACCCAGTACTTC.

In its sample, this clonotype was seen a few times. The chain couples TRBV5-1 to TRBJ2-5; possibly TRBD1 or TRBD2 for D (5 bases each). The CDR3 spans 16 residues. The germline CDR1 and CDR2 sequences are SGHRS and YFSETQ. V dropped 0 bases and J dropped 4 bases, with 16 bases sitting between them. CDR3 nucleotide sequence: TGCGCCAGCAGCTTGGCTGGGGGTAGGGAAGGAGAGACCCAGTACTTC. Residues: CASSLAGGREGETQYF.

This clonotype has at least ten counts. The chain combines TRBV18 with TRBJ2-2, with 10 bases aligning to TRBD1. The trim removed 2 bases at V and 2 bases at J, leaving 8 bases unmatched. The germline gives CDR1 KGHSH, CDR2 LQKENI. This CDR3 comprises 18 residues. CDR3 amino acids: CASSPIAGTGANTGELFF. The CDR3 nucleotides are TGTGCCAGCTCACCAATAGCCGGGACAGGGGCAAACACCGGGGAGCTGTTTTTT.

As concerns this clonotype: One end of the junction varies from germline; a read error may be responsible. The V and J genes are TRBV10-1 and TRBJ2-1; the match to TRBD1 covers 11 bases. In germline, CDR1 is WNHNN, CDR2 SYGVQD (reference sequence). The CDR3 sequence is 12 residues long. CDR3 bases: TGCGCCATCAGTGCCACCGGGACAGGGGGGTTCTTC. The encoded protein is CAISATGTGGFF.

This clonotype was counted a few times. The chain employs TRBV29-1 and TRBJ1-5; D is unclear. The CDR3 is 13 amino acids. Germline assignment: CDR1 SQVTM and CDR2 ANQGSEA. Trimming cost V 0 bases and J 4 bases, with 7 bases left between them. The chain's CDR3 is CSVEESANQPQHF. The CDR3 bases are TGCAGCGTTGAAGAGTCCGCAAATCAGCCCCAGCATTTT.

V gene TRBV27 combines with J gene TRBJ2-2, with D uncertain. Germline CDR1 and CDR2: MNHEY and SMNVEV (reference sequence). Trimming took 5 bases from V and 7 from J, leaving 8 bases between them. CDR3 length equals 12 residues. The CDR3 DNA follows: TGTGCCAGCAGTCCCATAAGCGGGGAGCTGTTTTTT. Its translation: CASSPISGELFF.

About this clonotype itself: Given a much more abundant clone one base away, this may be a read error. The chain couples TRBV9 to TRBJ2-7, with a possible D match to TRBD2 (6 bases). In germline, CDR1 is SGDLS, CDR2 YYNGEE. V was clipped by 0 bases and J by 11 bases, with 18 bases between them. This CDR3 region has 14 residues. The CDR3 protein is CASSVARTGGEEYF. The CDR3 nucleotides read TGTGCCAGCAGCGTAGCCCGAACTGGCGGGGAGGAGTACTTC.

V and J are TRBV3-1 and TRBJ1-5, with a tentative D call TRBD1 (5 bases). The germline gives CDR1 LGHDT, CDR2 YNNKEL (reference sequence). The CDR3 is 14 amino acids. V was shortened by 1 base and J by 5 bases, with 9 bases between the two germline ends. The CDR3 is CASSQGQTDQPQHF. The DNA of the CDR3 is TGTGCCAGCAGCCAAGGACAGACTGATCAGCCCCAGCATTTT. The full variable domain, with the rest looked up from reference TRBV3-1 and TRBJ1-5, is DTAVSQTPKYLVTQMGNDKSIKCEQNLGHDTMYWYKQDSKKFLKIMFSYNNKELIINETVPNRFSPKSPDKAHLNLHINSLELGDSAVYFCASSQGQTDQPQHFGDGTRLSIL.

This chain connects TRBV27 to TRBJ1-1; TRBD1 aligns across 10 bases. The V and J ends lost 2 bases and 12 bases, in that order; junction bases with no gene match: 3. The CDR3 runs 12 residues. Per the germline V gene, CDR1 is MNHEY and CDR2 is SMNVEV (reference sequence). The CDR3 reads CASSLMGQGPFF. In DNA, the CDR3 is TGTGCCAGCAGTTTAATGGGACAGGGGCCTTTCTTT.

The V gene is TRBV12-3 or TRBV12-4, the J gene TRBJ1-2; possible D gene TRBD1, 6 bases. The ends were cut back, 5 bases at V and 5 bases at J, with 18 bases in the middle. The CDR3 length is 15 residues. CDR3 amino acids: CASSLGTIPNYGYTF. Written as DNA, the CDR3 is TGTGCCAGCAGTCTTGGGACAATACCAAATTATGGCTACACCTTC.

In its sample, this clonotype was seen a few times. This chain joins TRBV12-3 or TRBV12-4 and TRBJ2-1; TRBD1 might be the D (5 bases). The CDR3 contains 13 residues. V was shortened by 1 base and J by 12 bases, with 13 bases between the two germline ends. The chain's CDR3 is CASSLGTGMGQFF. DNA for the CDR3: TGTGCCAGCAGTTTAGGCACAGGTATGGGGCAGTTCTTC.

The chain links TRBV11-2 to TRBJ2-5; 7 nucleotides match TRBD1. The CDR3 loop spans 13 amino acids. The germline V gene encodes CDR1 SGHAT and CDR2 FQNNGV. V was clipped by 11 bases and J by 2 bases; unmatched bases: 8. CDR3 sequence: CAAGDSPQETQYF. DNA for the CDR3: TGTGCCGCAGGGGACAGTCCACAAGAGACCCAGTACTTC.

This clonotype was seen many times. The chain joins TRBV20-1 to TRBJ1-5, with D perhaps TRBD1 (5 bases). V was shortened by 1 base and J by 0 bases, with 10 bases between the two germline ends. The CDR3 loop spans 15 amino acids. Germline CDR1 DFQATT, CDR2 SNEGSKA (reference sequence). The DNA for the CDR3 is TGCAGTGCTAGAGCGGGACGGATTAGCAATCAGCCCCAGCATTTT. It translates to CSARAGRISNQPQHF.

This clonotype appeared a few times. This CDR3 is CASSYLGTGNTEAFF. CDR3 nucleotides: TGTGCCAGCAGTTACCTTGGGACAGGGAACACTGAAGCTTTCTTT. J is TRBJ1-1 and V is TRBV6-5, with 8 bases identical to TRBD1. J lost 1 base, V lost 2 bases, and 3 bases had no gene match. This CDR3 spans 15 amino acids. Germline V gene lookup returns CDR1 MNHEY and CDR2 SVGAGI.